This entry describes one T cell receptor beta chain. Sequencing used immunoSEQ multiplex PCR; TCRdb keeps in-frame clones, though not all of them. The sample contains about 33,000 clones, about 96% of which appear only once. The sample belongs to a study of circulating and synovial CD4+ cells in juvenile arthritis. Patients with active juvenile idiopathic arthritis donated these samples. Trimming pared 0 bases from V and 11 bases from J, leaving 11 bases between. CDR3 size: 13 residues. CDR1 is MGHRA and CDR2 is YSYEKL in the germline V gene. The sample was CD4+ T cells from blood. The chain employs TRBV4-1 and TRBJ1-5; D unresolved. This receptor was identified in a human donor with juvenile idiopathic arthritis. The CDR3: CASSQDFVEAQHF. CDR3 in DNA: TGCGCCAGCAGCCAAGATTTTGTCGAGGCCCAGCATTTT.